This T cell receptor (beta chain) was observed in a study of ipilimumab plus nivolumab after autologous stem cell transplantation. Study-wide context: The DLBCL group included primary refractory and relapsed cases.

TCRdb keeps only in-frame clones here, not all; method: immunoSEQ multiplex PCR. The table records approximately 84,000 clones, 83% of them present only once. CDR1 and CDR2 from the germline V gene are LGHNT and FRNRAP. V lost 2 bases and J 4 bases, leaving 8 bases between the germline ends. The CDR3 has 13 amino acids. Patients got ipilimumab 1 mg/kg beginning 14 to 28 days post-transplant. The sequence came from a male donor with diffuse large B-cell lymphoma. The source material was PBMCs, sampled in a trial of ipilimumab plus nivolumab as post-transplant consolidation. V and J are TRBV12-5 and TRBJ1-2; no definite D call. The CDR3 bases are TGTGCTAGTGGTTTGAACAGCGGCTATGGCTACACCTTC. Translation: CASGLNSGYGYTF. Drawing the rest from reference TRBV12-5 and TRBJ1-2, the complete variable domain is DARVTQTPRHKVTEMGQEVTMRCQPILGHNTVFWYRQTMMQGLELLAYFRNRAPLDDSGMPKDRFSAEMPDATLATLKIQPSEPRDSAVYFCASGLNSGYGYTFGSGTRLTVV.